This section outlines one T cell receptor (beta chain) sequence together with its context. The antigen is unknown. This sample was taken from a study of cytomegalovirus exposure and HLA in healthy donors. Across the study: Unique TCR beta sequences numbering around 110 million came from around 180 million T cells in an earlier analysis.

The germline CDR1 and CDR2 sequences are SGHRS and YFSETQ. The CDR3 is 15 amino acids. V lost 0 bases, J lost 4 bases, and 3 bases stayed unmatched. PCR was performed using 60 Vbeta and 13 Jbeta primers. This table comes from immunoSEQ multiplex PCR, and its TCRdb copy is limited to in-frame clones, with some not included. The sample records about 110,000 clones, 80% being singletons. Study conclusions and caveats: Association of a missense DCLRE1C variant with TCR beta V- and J-gene trimming was reported in a later analysis.

This receptor was identified in a man between 45 and 60 years old in good health and CMV-seronegative. The chain joins TRBV5-1 to TRBJ1-2, with TRBD1 matching 10 bases. The source material was PBMCs. CDR3 sequence: CASSLGQGAGYGYTF. CDR3 sequence (DNA): TGCGCCAGCAGCTTGGGACAGGGGGCGGGCTATGGCTACACCTTC.